Below, 30 T cell receptor beta chains from the same sample are listed, as sequenced in a study of blood T cell repertoires in COVID-19. Measured with immunoSEQ multiplex PCR; TCRdb has only the in-frame clones, and not every one. This table has about 260,000 clones, approximately 90% appearing once. The specimen sequenced was peripheral blood. These receptors were collected from a man between 18 and 35 years old with active or convalescent COVID-19.

The sample holds one count of this clone. V gene TRBV7-6 combines with J gene TRBJ2-3, with a possible D match to TRBD2 (5 bases). Germline CDR1 SGHVS, CDR2 FNYEAQ. The CDR3 spans 15 residues. V was cut by 3 bases and J by 10 bases, with 20 bases left in between. The CDR3 region is CASSFGSSLTGAQYF. The CDR3, as DNA: TGTGCCAGCAGCTTCGGATCTAGCCTAACCGGGGCGCAGTATTTT.

CDR3 bases: TGTGCCAGCACCGGGACTAGCGGGAGAAAGACCCAGTACTTC. It encodes CASTGTSGRKTQYF. This sequence joins TRBV21-1 and TRBJ2-5; no check of the table's D call, TRBD2, against the DNA was made. TRBV21-1 is a pseudogene segment. The CDR3 extends over 14 amino acids.

V and J are TRBV5-1 and TRBJ2-1, with D perhaps matching TRBD1 (7 bases). V was clipped by 1 base and J by 7 bases, with 12 bases between them. Germline V gene sequence: CDR1 SGHRS, CDR2 YFSETQ. The CDR3 totals 14 residues. CDR3 protein: CASSLTGEVNEQFF. The CDR3 DNA follows: TGCGCCAGCAGCTTGACAGGGGAGGTGAATGAGCAGTTCTTC. Based on the CDR3 plus reference TRBV5-1 and TRBJ2-1, the full variable domain is KAGVTQTPRYLIKTRGQQVTLSCSPISGHRSVSWYQQTPGQGLQFLFEYFSETQRNKGNFPGRFSGRQFSNSRSEMNVSTLELGDSALYLCASSLTGEVNEQFFGPGTRLTVL.

The chain uses TRBV11-2 and TRBJ2-7; TRBD1 might be the D (5 bases). Germline CDR1 is SGHAT and CDR2 is FQNNGV. The V and J ends lost 5 bases and 6 bases respectively, with 11 bases between them. The CDR3 is 12 residues long. CDR3 coding DNA: TGTGCCAGCAGCGTAGGCAGGGCCGAGCAGTACTTC. Encoded protein: CASSVGRAEQYF.

This chain joins TRBV19 and TRBJ1-4; tentative D call: TRBD1 (6 bases). This CDR3 contains 14 residues. The germline V gene has CDR1 LNHDA and CDR2 SQIVND (reference sequence). The germline V and J ends were trimmed by 9 bases and 8 bases, with 19 bases remaining between them. CDR3 DNA: TGTGCCAGCCTACAGGGTAAACCGTTCGAAAAACTGTTTTTT. Protein product: CASLQGKPFEKLFF.

The rearrangement links TRBV2 to TRBJ2-5, with 9 nucleotides matching TRBD2. The CDR3 covers 14 residues. After removal of 6 bases from V and 4 bases from J, the junction contained 6 bases not matched to a gene. CDR1 is SNHLY and CDR2 is FYNNEI in the germline V gene. The CDR3, as DNA: TGTGCCAGCAGAAGGGCGGGGGGGTCAGAGACCCAGTACTTC. Translation gives CASRRAGGSETQYF.

This clone came up once. This sequence joins TRBV2 and TRBJ2-1; weak D call: TRBD1 (6 bases). Germline CDR1 reads SNHLY; CDR2 reads FYNNEI. Trimming stripped 7 bases from V and 3 bases from J, with 13 bases between. The CDR3 consists of 14 residues. CDR3 nucleotides: TGTGCCAGCATGGGGGCGCCTCTCTACAATGAGCAGTTCTTC. This translates into CASMGAPLYNEQFF.

The chain joins TRBV5-6 to TRBJ2-1; 7 bases line up with TRBD1. Unmatched junction bases numbered 6, after V lost 4 bases and J lost 2 bases. The CDR3 length is 15 residues. Per the germline V gene, CDR1 is SGHDT and CDR2 is YYEEEE. The CDR3 protein is CASSHPDRPYNEQFF. In nucleotides, the CDR3 is TGTGCCAGCAGCCACCCGGACAGGCCCTACAATGAGCAGTTCTTC. The full variable domain, completed using reference TRBV5-6 and TRBJ2-1, is DAGVTQSPTHLIKTRGQQVTLRCSPKSGHDTVSWYQQALGQGPQFIFQYYEEEERQRGNFPDRFSGHQFPNYSSELNVNALLLGDSALYLCASSHPDRPYNEQFFGPGTRLTVL.

The V and J genes are TRBV2 and TRBJ2-3, with D possibly matching TRBD2 (6 bases). Looked up from germline, CDR1 is SNHLY and CDR2 is FYNNEI. V dropped 8 bases and J dropped 5 bases, with 20 bases sitting between them. CDR3 length: 15 residues. The CDR3 spells CASVGLATGGDTQYF. The CDR3, as DNA: TGTGCCAGCGTTGGGCTAGCGACCGGGGGAGATACGCAGTATTTT.

This clone came up once. The chain combines TRBV12-3 or TRBV12-4 with TRBJ1-3; D is unclear. CDR3 length: 12 residues. Trimming took 3 bases from V and 5 from J, leaving 5 bases between them. CDR3 nucleotide sequence: TGTGCCAGCAGTTTTTCTAGAAACACCATATATTTT. It codes for CASSFSRNTIYF.

The gene calls are TRBV6-5 and TRBJ1-5, with 7 positions matching TRBD1. The CDR3 contains 13 residues. V was pared by 6 bases and J by 3 bases, with 2 bases of the junction left unmatched. Germline V lookup: CDR1 MNHEY, CDR2 SVGAGI. As DNA, the CDR3 is TGTGCCAGCAGGGGACAGTACAATCAGCCCCAGCATTTT. Encoded protein: CASRGQYNQPQHF.

This rearrangement joins TRBV24-1 to TRBJ2-2; D unclear. The CDR3 runs to 12 residues. Trimming took off 12 bases at V and 4 bases at J, with 11 bases between the two ends. In germline, CDR1 is KGHDR, CDR2 SFDVKD. The CDR3 here is CALKSPTGELFF. CDR3 in DNA: TGTGCCCTCAAGAGCCCCACCGGGGAGCTGTTTTTT.

The V and J genes are TRBV5-4 and TRBJ2-7; 7 nucleotides match TRBD1. Germline values: CDR1 SGHNT, CDR2 YYREEE (reference sequence). Losses at the gene ends were 3 bases for V and 1 base for J; bases not matched to a gene: 7. This CDR3 region has 15 residues. In DNA, the CDR3 is TGTGCCAGCAGCTCTAGACAGGGTACGTCCTACGAGCAGTACTTC. Its protein product is CASSSRQGTSYEQYF.

The rearrangement links TRBV30 to TRBJ2-2; 8 bases fit TRBD2. J lost 2 bases, V lost 7 bases, and 12 bases had no gene match. The CDR3 consists of 16 residues. Germline CDR1 GTSNPN, CDR2 SVGIG (reference sequence). DNA for the CDR3: TGTGCCTCCGACCTGGTTGCGGGAGGAAACACCGGGGAGCTGTTTTTT. Translating it yields CASDLVAGGNTGELFF. The whole variable domain, remainder taken from reference TRBV30 and TRBJ2-2, is SQTIHQWPATLVQPVGSPLSLECTVEGTSNPNLYWYRQAAGRGLQLLFYSVGIGQISSEVPQNLSASRPQDRQFILSSKKLLLSDSGFYLCASDLVAGGNTGELFFGEGSRLTVL.

V usage is TRBV7-8 and J usage is TRBJ1-1, with TRBD1 as a possible D gene (6 bases). The CDR3 is 14 residues long. Germline V gene sequence: CDR1 SGHVS, CDR2 FQNEAQ. V was cut by 5 bases and J by 0 bases, with 10 bases left in between. This CDR3 is CASSPDRLNTEAFF. CDR3 nucleotides: TGTGCCAGCAGCCCAGACAGGCTGAACACTGAAGCTTTCTTT.

The V gene is TRBV28, the J gene TRBJ1-5, with D hard to call. V was shortened by 3 bases and J by 8 bases, with 14 bases between the two germline ends. Germline CDR1 is MDHEN and CDR2 is SYDVKM. The CDR3 covers 14 residues. Here the CDR3 DNA reads TGTGCCAGCAGTTTGGGGTTTATCGGGGAGCCCCAGCATTTT. This translates into CASSLGFIGEPQHF.

The chain carries TRBV6-5 and TRBJ2-1; TRBD2 aligns across 12 bases. With V trimmed by 5 bases and J by 14 bases, 13 bases remained unmatched. The CDR3 is 15 residues long. Germline V lookup: CDR1 MNHEY, CDR2 SVGAGI. CDR3 amino acids: CASSLPTSGGLGKFF. Written as DNA, the CDR3 is TGTGCCAGCAGTCTCCCGACTAGCGGGGGACTCGGGAAGTTCTTC.

The chain recombines TRBV5-1 with TRBJ2-1; weak D call: TRBD1 (6 bases). Trimming removed 3 bases from V and 4 bases from J, with 11 bases in between. CDR1 and CDR2 from the germline V gene are SGHRS and YFSETQ. The CDR3 is 14 amino acids. This CDR3 is CASSSGDRYNEQFF. The CDR3 DNA follows: TGCGCCAGCAGCTCAGGGGATCGGTACAATGAGCAGTTCTTC.

The CDR3 bases are TGTGCCAGCAGTTCCCCCCTTACAGGTCACTCTGGAAACACCATATATTTT. Its translation: CASSSPLTGHSGNTIYF. This chain joins TRBV27 and TRBJ1-3; possible D gene TRBD1, 5 bases. Trimming cost V 4 bases and J 0 bases, with 16 bases left between them. CDR1 and CDR2 from the germline V gene are MNHEY and SMNVEV (reference sequence). This CDR3 is 17 amino acids long.

DNA of the CDR3: TGTGCCAGTCGCCCTAGCGGGCTTATTCAGACAGATACGCAGTATTTT. Its protein product is CASRPSGLIQTDTQYF. The chain employs TRBV2 and TRBJ2-3, with 8 bases matching TRBD2. The CDR3 consists of 16 residues. The germline V gene encodes CDR1 SNHLY and CDR2 FYNNEI. V lost 9 bases to trimming and J lost 3 bases; unmatched junction nucleotides: 14.

This clone was seen more than once but under ten times. V and J are TRBV28 and TRBJ1-1; possible D gene TRBD1, 6 bases. The CDR3 has 12 amino acids. The germline V gene encodes CDR1 MDHEN and CDR2 SYDVKM. The ends were cut back, 6 bases at V and 1 base at J, with 6 bases in the middle. This CDR3 is CASRGQNTEAFF. CDR3 DNA: TGTGCCAGCAGGGGACAGAACACTGAAGCTTTCTTT.

The rearrangement links TRBV2 to TRBJ2-3, with D hard to call. The germline V and J ends were trimmed by 3 bases and 6 bases, with 4 bases remaining between them. CDR1 is SNHLY, CDR2 FYNNEI, per germline. The CDR3 has 11 residues. CDR3 in amino acids: CASSEYDTQYF. The DNA of the CDR3 is TGTGCCAGCAGTGAGTATGATACGCAGTATTTT. Together with reference TRBV2 and TRBJ2-3, the CDR3 gives the full variable domain: EPEVTQTPSHQVTQMGQEVILRCVPISNHLYFYWYRQILGQKVEFLVSFYNNEISEKSEIFDDQFSVERPDGSNFTLKIRSTKLEDSAMYFCASSEYDTQYFGPGTRLTVL.

This rearrangement joins TRBV7-2 to TRBJ1-2, with 10 nucleotides matching TRBD1. Germline assignment: CDR1 SGHTA and CDR2 FQGNSA. This CDR3 spans 15 amino acids. Trimming at V came to 5 bases and at J to 8 bases, leaving 11 bases not matched to a gene. CDR3 nucleotides: TGTGCCAGCAGCCAACGGACAGGGACAGGGGAGGGCTACACCTTC. Protein: CASSQRTGTGEGYTF.

The V gene is TRBV9, the J gene TRBJ1-1; TRBD1 is a possible D gene (5 bases). V dropped 3 bases and J dropped 1 base, with 10 bases sitting between them. CDR3 length equals 14 residues. Germline lookup yields CDR1 SGDLS and CDR2 YYNGEE. The CDR3 sequence: CASSGGRSNTEAFF. In DNA form, the CDR3 reads TGTGCCAGCAGCGGGGGGAGGTCGAACACTGAAGCTTTCTTT.

The CDR3 coding sequence is TGTGCCAGCACCCGGGACAGCTCTGGAAACACCATATATTTT. Translating it yields CASTRDSSGNTIYF. V gene TRBV25-1 combines with J gene TRBJ1-3; 7 nucleotides match TRBD1. This CDR3 has 14 residues. V trimming: 7 bases; J trimming: 0 bases; junction bases outside the gene matches: 3. Germline assignment: CDR1 MGHDK and CDR2 SYGVNS.

This sequence joins TRBV28 and TRBJ1-6; tentatively, D is TRBD1 (5 bases). Germline assignment: CDR1 MDHEN and CDR2 SYDVKM. The CDR3 has 15 amino acids. V lost 5 bases and J 4 bases, leaving 12 bases between the germline ends. The CDR3 nucleotides are TGTGCCAGCAGTCCTGACAGTGGGTATAATTCACCCCTCCACTTT. Encoded protein: CASSPDSGYNSPLHF. The complete variable domain, with remaining parts taken from reference TRBV28 and TRBJ1-6, reads DVKVTQSSRYLVKRTGEKVFLECVQDMDHENMFWYRQDPGLGLRLIYFSYDVKMKEKGDIPEGYSVSREKKERFSLILESASTNQTSMYLCASSPDSGYNSPLHFGNGTRLTVT.

CDR3 sequence reads: CSVRGTSYEQYF. CDR3 sequence (DNA): TGCAGCGTTCGGGGAACGTCCTACGAGCAGTACTTC. The rearrangement links TRBV29-1 to TRBJ2-7; tentatively, D is TRBD2 (5 bases). CDR1 is SQVTM and CDR2 is ANQGSEA in the germline V gene. V was trimmed by 5 bases and J by 1 base, leaving 9 bases between them. The CDR3 runs 12 residues.

The chain combines TRBV10-3 with TRBJ1-5; D may be TRBD1 (6 bases). Germline V gene data show CDR1 as ENHRY and CDR2 as SYGVKD. V lost 6 bases and J lost 5, with 11 bases in between. CDR3 length: 13 amino acids. The CDR3 DNA reads as TGTGCCATCAGAGGACAGCCAGATCAGCCCCAGCATTTT. Its protein is CAIRGQPDQPQHF.

The chain recombines TRBV11-2 with TRBJ2-3; TRBD2 is a possible D gene (6 bases). Germline loops: CDR1 SGHAT, CDR2 FQNNGV. The CDR3 sequence is 14 residues long. Trimming stripped 0 bases from V and 4 bases from J, with 8 bases between. This chain's CDR3 is CASSLETRADTQYF. CDR3 DNA sequence: TGTGCCAGCAGCTTAGAGACTAGAGCAGATACGCAGTATTTT.

This chain joins TRBV19 and TRBJ1-5; tentative D call: TRBD1 (6 bases). V lost 3 bases and J lost 6, with 15 bases in between. The CDR3 loop spans 15 amino acids. Germline V gives CDR1 LNHDA, CDR2 SQIVND (reference sequence). This chain's CDR3 is CASSIPLRGSQPQHF. CDR3 DNA: TGTGCCAGTAGTATTCCCCTCAGGGGTAGTCAGCCCCAGCATTTT.